This TCR beta chain was sequenced for a study of T-cell memory formation after mild COVID-19. Findings and caveats of the study: Clones that contracted from day 15 to 85 were balanced CD4/CD8, while later expanders leaned CD4+. Whether second-wave clones peaking at day 37 were SARS-CoV-2 specific went unconfirmed. CD4+ clones that contracted lay mainly in CM and EM; CD8+ ones lay in EMRA. The finding that pre-infection memory included some responding clones suggested that cross-reactive memory joined.

This clonotype was observed many times. What it binds is unknown. From the 5' RACE reads, TCRdb called clonotypes with MiXCR, one entry per CDR3 protein. The repertoire has around 320,000 distinct CDR3 sequences, 13% to 15% of them found once; the top ten carry 21%. Trimming removed 0 bases at V and 1 base at J, with 4 bases between. The CDR3 covers 14 residues. Germline V gene sequence: CDR1 SGHRS, CDR2 YFSETQ. The clonotype was recovered from a man between 18 and 35 years old who had mild COVID-19 (a few samples of this study predate the infection). Cell type and time point are not known. The sequencing sample was made of PBMCs or a T cell subset sorted from them (not recorded which). The V and J genes are TRBV5-1 and TRBJ2-2; the D is unclear. CDR3 amino acids: CASSLAWNTGELFF. The CDR3 DNA reads TGCGCCAGCAGCTTGGCTTGGAACACCGGGGAGCTGTTTTTT. Combining the CDR3 with reference TRBV5-1 and TRBJ2-2 gives the whole variable domain KAGVTQTPRYLIKTRGQQVTLSCSPISGHRSVSWYQQTPGQGLQFLFEYFSETQRNKGNFPGRFSGRQFSNSRSEMNVSTLELGDSALYLCASSLAWNTGELFFGEGSRLTVL.